The 3 T cell receptor beta chains below come from one sample, sequenced in a study of blood T cell repertoires in COVID-19. Repertoires were generated with immunoSEQ multiplex PCR, while TCRdb's copy carries only in-frame clones and drops some. The data contain 150,000 to 180,000 clones, approximately 83% of them singletons. The specimen was peripheral blood. The receptors were gathered from an older woman with acute or convalescent COVID-19.

The chain carries TRBV6-6 and TRBJ2-1, with TRBD2 identical over 8 bases. CDR1 is MNHNY and CDR2 is SVGAGI in the germline V gene (reference sequence). J gave up 2 bases and V 7 bases, and 10 bases lay outside the gene matches. The CDR3 length is 16 residues. CDR3 in amino acids: CASTQGAGLAYNEQFF. The CDR3 DNA is TGTGCCAGCACCCAAGGGGCGGGACTAGCCTACAATGAGCAGTTCTTC.

This chain uses TRBV7-9 with TRBJ1-2; D call uncertain. The CDR3 is made up of 15 amino acids. CDR1 is SEHNR and CDR2 is FQNEAQ in the germline V gene (reference sequence). Deletions cut 5 bases from V and 4 bases from J, with 17 bases between. The CDR3 loop is CASSSQKTVFYGYTF. CDR3 bases: TGTGCCAGCAGCAGCCAAAAAACAGTCTTCTATGGCTACACCTTC.

The chain combines TRBV6-5 with TRBJ2-3, with a possible D match to TRBD2 (7 bases). V lost 3 bases to trimming and J lost 4 bases, with 14 bases between them. The CDR3 spans 15 residues. Germline CDR1 reads MNHEY; CDR2 reads SVGAGI. The CDR3 here is CASSYWGGQADTQYF. For the CDR3, the DNA is TGTGCCAGCAGTTATTGGGGGGGCCAGGCAGATACGCAGTATTTT.